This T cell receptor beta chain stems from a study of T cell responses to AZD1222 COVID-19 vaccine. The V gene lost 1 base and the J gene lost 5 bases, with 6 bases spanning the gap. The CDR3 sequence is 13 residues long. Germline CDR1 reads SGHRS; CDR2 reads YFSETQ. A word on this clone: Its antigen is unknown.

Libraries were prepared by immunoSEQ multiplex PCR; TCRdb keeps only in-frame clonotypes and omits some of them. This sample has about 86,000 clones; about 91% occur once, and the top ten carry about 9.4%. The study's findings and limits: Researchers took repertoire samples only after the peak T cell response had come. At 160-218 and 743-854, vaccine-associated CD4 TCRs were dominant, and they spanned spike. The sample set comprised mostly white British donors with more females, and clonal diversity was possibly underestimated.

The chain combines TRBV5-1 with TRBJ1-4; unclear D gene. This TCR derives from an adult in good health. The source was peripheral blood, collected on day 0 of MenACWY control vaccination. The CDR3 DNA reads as TGCGCCAGCAGCTTGCAACCCAATGAAAAACTGTTTTTT. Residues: CASSLQPNEKLFF.